This T cell receptor (beta chain) was captured in a study of blood T cells in healthy people across ages. Findings and limits, study-wide: In long-lived donors, naive CD4+ cell counts and diversity exceeded those of aged donors.

Germline-derived CDR1 and CDR2 are DFQATT and SNEGSKA (reference sequence). The CDR3 runs 16 residues. The V and J ends lost 0 bases and 10 bases respectively, with 22 bases between them. For the second PCR, which ran for about 6 to 11 cycles, a sample-barcoded 5' primer and a J-beta primer mix were used. TCRdb processed the 5' RACE reads anew with MiXCR; each CDR3 protein has one entry. This sample carries some 1.5 million distinct CDR3 sequences, about 45% of them seen once, and the ten largest clones take 4%. Of note for this clonotype: What it recognizes is unknown.

V and J are TRBV20-1 and TRBJ2-1; D not certain. The sequencing sample was made of blood. This receptor was taken from a woman aged 18 to 35 in good health. The CDR3 reads CSARDLLTAPYGEQFF. The DNA of the CDR3 is TGCAGTGCTAGAGATCTCCTGACTGCCCCGTATGGGGAGCAGTTCTTC.